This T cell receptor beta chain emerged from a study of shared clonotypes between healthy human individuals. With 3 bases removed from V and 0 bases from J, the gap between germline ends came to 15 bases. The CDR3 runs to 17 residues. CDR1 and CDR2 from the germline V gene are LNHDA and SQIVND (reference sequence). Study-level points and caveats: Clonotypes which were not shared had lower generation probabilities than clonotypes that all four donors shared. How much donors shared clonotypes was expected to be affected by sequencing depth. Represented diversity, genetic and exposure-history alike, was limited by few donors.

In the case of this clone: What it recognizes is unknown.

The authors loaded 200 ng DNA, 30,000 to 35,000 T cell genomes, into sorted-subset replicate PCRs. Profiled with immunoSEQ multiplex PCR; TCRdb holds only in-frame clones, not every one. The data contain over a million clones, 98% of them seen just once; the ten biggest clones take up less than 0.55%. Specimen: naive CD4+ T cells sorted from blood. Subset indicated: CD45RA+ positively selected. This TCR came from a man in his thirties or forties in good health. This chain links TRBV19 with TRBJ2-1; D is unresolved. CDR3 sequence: CASSILSALGSYNEQFF. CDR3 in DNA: TGTGCCAGTAGTATCTTATCGGCTCTTGGCTCCTACAATGAGCAGTTCTTC.